This TCR beta chain appears in the sequencing data of a study of CD8 T cells in ankylosing spondylitis. In this sample, this clonotype turned up many times. Its specificity is unknown. The CDR3 loop spans 12 amino acids. In germline, CDR1 is DFQATT, CDR2 SNEGSKA (reference sequence). Study results and limitations: Disease-linked clones were CD8+ and relatively rare in peripheral blood. Some of these motif variants have turned up before, in reports on reactive arthritis synovial fluid and blood. A motif of eight highly homologous TCR beta variants was seen as apparently characteristic of ankylosing spondylitis blood.

TCRdb reprocessed the 5' RACE reads with MiXCR, giving one entry per CDR3 protein. Of about 800,000 distinct CDR3 sequences listed, 10% to 15% are singletons. The rearrangement links TRBV20-1 to TRBJ2-1; D is possibly TRBD2 (6 bases). The clonotype comes from a male donor with ankylosing spondylitis. Sequenced input: blood, either unsorted or a sorted T cell fraction (not recorded which). The DNA for the CDR3 is TGCAGCGCCTCGGGAGATGGGGATGAGCAGTTCTTC. Its protein is CSASGDGDEQFF.